The 18 T cell receptor beta chains presented below share a single source sample, sequenced in a study of blood T cell repertoires in COVID-19. Clones were read by immunoSEQ multiplex PCR, and TCRdb kept only the in-frame ones, dropping some. The data contain about 260,000 clones, 86% of them seen just once; the ten biggest clones take up approximately 2.1%. The sequencing input was PBMCs or T cells enriched from blood (not recorded which). The source is a woman in her forties or fifties who had recovered from COVID-19.

This chain uses TRBV24-1 with TRBJ1-5; TRBD1 matches at 10 bases. Germline V gives CDR1 KGHDR, CDR2 SFDVKD. J lost 10 bases, V lost 5 bases, and 7 bases had no gene match. This CDR3 contains 14 residues. CDR3 residues: CATSGQGAQNPQHF. The CDR3 coding sequence is TGTGCCACCAGTGGACAGGGGGCCCAAAATCCCCAGCATTTT.

This chain joins TRBV9 and TRBJ2-5; the D gene is possibly TRBD2 (6 bases). Germline CDR1 is SGDLS and CDR2 is YYNGEE. V was clipped by 0 bases and J by 1 base, with 16 bases between them. The CDR3 consists of 17 residues. Here the CDR3 reads CASSVAAGSWSQETQYF. In nucleotides, the CDR3 is TGTGCCAGCAGCGTAGCTGCGGGGAGCTGGTCCCAAGAGACCCAGTACTTC.

The chain carries TRBV19 and TRBJ2-7; a possible D gene is TRBD2 (7 bases). The CDR3 spans 16 residues. Germline-derived CDR1 and CDR2 are LNHDA and SQIVND (reference sequence). V gave up 3 bases and J gave up 5 bases, with 20 bases separating them. CDR3 in DNA: TGTGCCAGTAGTATGGGGGGGGCCCGCACGACTGACGAGCAGTACTTC. The encoded protein is CASSMGGARTTDEQYF.

V gene TRBV5-1 combines with J gene TRBJ1-6; 9 bases agree with TRBD1. The CDR3 spans 14 residues. Per germline, CDR1 SGHRS and CDR2 YFSETQ. Unmatched junction bases numbered 5, after V lost 4 bases and J lost 9 bases. The CDR3 DNA follows: TGCGCCAGCAGCCAAGGACAGGGGATTTCACCCCTCCACTTT. Translated, it gives CASSQGQGISPLHF.

The gene calls are TRBV7-3 and TRBJ1-2, with unresolved D. V shed 5 bases and J shed 4 bases, with 14 bases lying between them. There are 14 residues in the CDR3. Germline CDR1 is SGHTA and CDR2 is FQGTGA. The CDR3 DNA follows: TGTGCCAGCAGCCCCTCCGCGGGCGTCTATGGCTACACCTTC. Translating gives CASSPSAGVYGYTF.

This chain joins TRBV7-2 and TRBJ2-3; D not resolved. V was pared by 3 bases and J by 4 bases, with 11 bases between. The CDR3 runs to 14 residues. Looked up from germline, CDR1 is SGHTA and CDR2 is FQGNSA. DNA for the CDR3: TGTGCCAGCAGCTTCTCCCGAGTTGCAGATACGCAGTATTTT. Encoded protein: CASSFSRVADTQYF.

Only a few counts were recorded for this clone. The chain couples TRBV2 to TRBJ1-1; TRBD1 is a possible D gene (5 bases). Trimming left V 6 bases short and J 5 bases short, with 16 bases between. Germline-derived CDR1 and CDR2 are SNHLY and FYNNEI. This CDR3 spans 14 amino acids. The CDR3 reads CASRTIGEGTEAFF. The CDR3 coding sequence is TGTGCCAGCAGGACTATTGGGGAGGGGACTGAAGCTTTCTTT.

The table lists this clone with a few counts. The gene calls are TRBV4-3 and TRBJ1-5; D is uncertain. The CDR3 spans 13 residues. The ends were cut back, 5 bases at V and 6 bases at J, with 11 bases in the middle. Per the germline V gene, CDR1 is LGHNA and CDR2 is YSLEER. CDR3 protein: CASSWSRGQPQHF. In nucleotides, the CDR3 is TGCGCCAGCAGCTGGTCGCGGGGTCAGCCCCAGCATTTT.

The J gene is TRBJ2-7, the V gene TRBV29-1; 10 bases agree with TRBD1. V lost 6 bases and J lost 4; bases outside the gene matches: 6. Germline CDR1 is SQVTM and CDR2 is ANQGSEA. The CDR3 is 13 amino acids. The CDR3 is CSVQTGQGYEQYF. The CDR3 DNA is TGCAGCGTCCAGACGGGACAGGGGTACGAGCAGTACTTC.

The chain uses TRBV4-1 and TRBJ2-1; a weak D match, TRBD2 (6 bases). Trimming cost V 0 bases and J 8 bases, with 14 bases left between them. The germline V gene encodes CDR1 MGHRA and CDR2 YSYEKL. CDR3 size: 15 residues. The CDR3 DNA reads as TGCGCCAGCAGCCAAGATAAACGGGAGACGGATGAGCAGTTCTTC. Encoded protein: CASSQDKRETDEQFF.

The chain carries TRBV15 and TRBJ1-3, with D unresolved. Germline V gene data show CDR1 as LNHNV and CDR2 as YYDKDF (reference sequence). This CDR3 has 16 amino acids. Trimming left V 0 bases short and J 4 bases short, with 13 bases between. In DNA, the CDR3 is TGTGCCACCAGCAGAGATAGCGGCAGGCCCGGAAACACCATATATTTT. It translates to CATSRDSGRPGNTIYF.

About this clone: The junction and the germline gene differ at one end; a read error may be behind it. The chain links TRBV5-3 to TRBJ2-1; D perhaps matches TRBD2 (5 bases). TRBV5-3 has ORF status, its function being uncertain. CDR3 length equals 12 residues. CDR3 bases: TGTGCCAGAAGCCCCTGGAGCCACGGGGAACTCTTC. It specifies CARSPWSHGELF.

The chain links TRBV7-9 to TRBJ1-1, with 11 bases that match TRBD1. Trimming removed 4 bases from V and 9 bases from J; junction bases left unmatched: 7. This CDR3 is built from 14 residues. Germline values: CDR1 SEHNR, CDR2 FQNEAQ (reference sequence). CDR3 DNA: TGTGCCAGCAGCTCAAGGACAGGGGGCGGGAAAGCTTTCTTT. Translation gives CASSSRTGGGKAFF.

The CDR3 coding sequence is TGTGCCAGCAGCGTCGGGACAGGCTACTCTGGAAACACCATATATTTT. The encoded protein is CASSVGTGYSGNTIYF. The chain carries TRBV9 and TRBJ1-3, with 8 bases aligning to TRBD1. With 2 bases clipped from V and 0 bases from J, the junction kept 4 bases outside the gene matches. CDR3 length equals 16 residues. Germline CDR1 reads SGDLS; CDR2 reads YYNGEE.

V gene TRBV14 combines with J gene TRBJ1-6; D is ambiguous. The CDR3 has 14 amino acids. Deletions cut 4 bases from V and 11 bases from J, with 15 bases between. CDR1 is SGHDN and CDR2 is FVKESK in the germline V gene. The CDR3 sequence: CASSPLNSGPPLHF. The DNA of the CDR3 is TGTGCCAGCAGCCCCTTAAATTCTGGGCCACCCCTCCACTTT.

The CDR3: CASSETGTRSYEQYF. The CDR3 DNA sequence: TGTGCCAGCAGTGAGACCGGGACTAGAAGCTACGAGCAGTACTTC. The chain employs TRBV6-1 and TRBJ2-7, with 8 positions matching TRBD2. The CDR3 covers 15 residues. Unmatched junction bases numbered 7, after V lost 3 bases and J lost 3 bases. In germline, CDR1 is MNHNS, CDR2 SASEGT.

This rearrangement joins TRBV15 to TRBJ2-1; TRBD2 matches at 9 bases. Looked up from germline, CDR1 is LNHNV and CDR2 is YYDKDF (reference sequence). J lost 2 bases, V lost 1 base, and 12 bases had no gene match. The CDR3 has 19 residues. CDR3 nucleotides: TGTGCCACCAGCAGAGGTTGGGAACTTCTAGCGGGAACCTACAATGAGCAGTTCTTC. Translating it yields CATSRGWELLAGTYNEQFF.

The J gene is TRBJ2-1, the V gene TRBV11-2; 11 positions match TRBD2. The CDR3 has 15 amino acids. Germline V gene lookup returns CDR1 SGHAT and CDR2 FQNNGV. The V segment lost 6 bases and the J segment 7 bases; nucleotides outside the gene matches: 8. The CDR3 DNA follows: TGTGCCAGCAGTCAGACTAGCGGGAAAAGGAATGAGCAGTTCTTC. Its translation is CASSQTSGKRNEQFF.